Following are 11 T cell receptor beta chains from one sample sequenced in a study of post-analysis software for immune sequencing data. Study outcomes and limitations: Roughly five TRBV segments appeared more often in patients than in controls, and TRBV5-6, TRBV5-1 and TRBV20-1 were among these.

Incorporated into the TCR beta cDNA libraries were unique molecular identifiers, which served to reduce PCR and sequencing biases. MiXCR, run by TCRdb on the PCR reads, gives a single entry per CDR3 protein. The sample has roughly 570,000 distinct CDR3 sequences, around 31% seen once; the top ten hold 4.5% to 7.5%. What these receptors recognize is not known. Sequencing input: blood. The receptors derive from a girl aged 2-17 years with multiple sclerosis.

This clonotype was seen a few times. CDR3 protein: CASSWTGGGTDTQYF. CDR3 bases: TGTGCCAGCAGCTGGACAGGGGGTGGCACAGATACGCAGTATTTT. The rearrangement links TRBV11-1 to TRBJ2-3; 10 bases map to TRBD1. The V gene's germline CDR1 is SGHAT and CDR2 FQDESV (reference sequence). The V segment lost 4 bases and the J segment 1 base; nucleotides outside the gene matches: 2. This CDR3 comprises 15 residues. Full variable domain (outside the CDR3, taken from reference TRBV11-1 and TRBJ2-3): EAEVAQSPRYKITEKSQAVAFWCDPISGHATLYWYRQILGQGPELLVQFQDESVVDDSQLPKDRFSAERLKGVDSTLKIQPAELGDSAMYLCASSWTGGGTDTQYFGPGTRLTVL.

J is TRBJ1-1 and V is TRBV10-3; tentative D call: TRBD1 (6 bases). The CDR3 has 15 residues. V was shortened by 8 bases and J by 3 bases, with 19 bases between the two germline ends. Germline assignment: CDR1 ENHRY and CDR2 SYGVKD. The chain's CDR3 is CAIRGPIREDTEAFF. CDR3 DNA sequence: TGTGCCATCCGGGGGCCCATTCGGGAGGACACTGAAGCTTTCTTT.

This chain uses TRBV18 with TRBJ2-2, with D maybe TRBD2 (6 bases). The V end lost 1 base, the J end lost 6 bases, and 6 bases lay between the germline ends. The germline V gene encodes CDR1 KGHSH and CDR2 LQKENI. The CDR3 extends over 13 amino acids. As DNA, the CDR3 is TGTGCCAGCTCACCACGGGAGGCCGGGGAGCTGTTTTTT. It translates to CASSPREAGELFF.

This clonotype was counted many times. J is TRBJ2-5 and V is TRBV29-1; D assignment may be TRBD1 or TRBD2 (7 bases each). Trimming shortened V by 7 bases and J by 5 bases, and 14 bases separated the two germline ends. The CDR3 consists of 12 residues. The germline V gene encodes CDR1 SQVTM and CDR2 ANQGSEA. The DNA of the CDR3 is TGCAGCGGCCGACAGGGAGGGGAGACCCAGTACTTC. It yields the protein CSGRQGGETQYF.

V gene TRBV20-1 combines with J gene TRBJ2-1, with D unclear. The length of the CDR3 is 13 residues. V was trimmed by 5 bases and J by 10 bases, leaving 18 bases between them. CDR1 and CDR2 (germline): DFQATT, SNEGSKA (reference sequence). CDR3 in amino acids: CSAPPTSSYEQFF. CDR3 DNA sequence: TGCAGTGCTCCCCCGACCAGCTCCTACGAGCAGTTCTTC.

CDR3 nucleotides: TGTGCCAGCAGTGAACAGGGGATCACAGATACGCAGTATTTT. Translating gives CASSEQGITDTQYF. The chain employs TRBV12-3 or TRBV12-4 and TRBJ2-3, with 7 bases fitting TRBD1. The CDR3 sequence is 14 residues long. V lost 5 bases and J lost 2; bases outside the gene matches: 4.

This rearrangement joins TRBV10-3 to TRBJ2-5, with 10 nucleotides matching TRBD2. V gave up 2 bases and J gave up 2 bases; unmatched junction bases: 8. Germline V gene sequence: CDR1 ENHRY, CDR2 SYGVKD. CDR3 size: 17 residues. DNA for the CDR3: TGTGCCATCAGTGAGGCATTAATAGCGGGGGGACAAGAGACCCAGTACTTC. Translated, it gives CAISEALIAGGQETQYF.

This clonotype was seen a few times. The chain has TRBV4-1 and TRBJ2-3; D might be TRBD1 or TRBD2, each matching 5 bases. CDR3 length: 16 residues. V lost 4 bases, J lost 2 bases, and 16 bases lay in between. CDR1 MGHRA and CDR2 YSYEKL come from the germline V gene. The CDR3 region is CASSPLWIGTTDTQYF. The CDR3 DNA sequence: TGCGCCAGCAGCCCTCTATGGATAGGGACCACAGATACGCAGTATTTT.

This clonotype was counted only a few times. The gene calls are TRBV12-3 or TRBV12-4 and TRBJ1-1; 10 bases align to TRBD1. This CDR3 comprises 14 residues. V was clipped by 6 bases and J by 4 bases; unmatched bases: 5. CDR3 sequence reads: CASRTGQGGTEAFF. The DNA of the CDR3 is TGTGCCAGCAGGACCGGACAGGGGGGCACTGAAGCTTTCTTT.

In this sample, this clonotype turned up a few times. This chain uses TRBV10-3 with TRBJ2-7; TRBD1 might be the D (6 bases). The V gene lost 7 bases and the J gene lost 4 bases, with 14 bases spanning the gap. The CDR3 consists of 13 residues. The V gene's germline CDR1 is ENHRY and CDR2 SYGVKD. This CDR3 is CAIMRGRGYEQYF. CDR3 sequence (DNA): TGTGCCATCATGAGGGGCAGGGGATACGAGCAGTACTTC.

This clonotype was seen repeatedly, ten times or more. J is TRBJ2-6 and V is TRBV12-3 or TRBV12-4, with TRBD1 identical over 7 bases. V shed 5 bases, J shed 0 bases, and the junction held 13 bases outside the gene matches. The CDR3 totals 19 residues. The chain's CDR3 is CASSATPGQYPSGANVLTF. CDR3 nucleotides: TGTGCCAGCAGTGCCACTCCGGGACAGTACCCCTCTGGGGCCAACGTCCTGACTTTC.